This T cell receptor (beta chain) was profiled in a study of cytomegalovirus exposure and HLA in healthy donors. Notes on the study in general: A later analysis, which compared TCR beta chains of equal frequency, found the HLA-associated ones more clonally expanded. Presence/absence comparisons presumed near-even sequencing depth among donors. In a later analysis, productive TCRs from donors in an Asian-associated ancestry cluster reportedly carried fewer N-insertions than the cohort mean. The study labeled 150 to 200 TCR beta chains cytomegalovirus-associated.

Germline values: CDR1 MNHEY, CDR2 SVGAGI. This CDR3 has 15 amino acids. The ends lost 1 base at V and 8 bases at J; junction bases unmatched: 6. The table lists this clone with a count of one. Its antigen remains unknown. This PCR relied on a set of 60 Vbeta primers and 13 Jbeta primers. Repertoires were generated with immunoSEQ multiplex PCR, while TCRdb's copy carries only in-frame clones and drops some. The sample carries 200,000 to 250,000 clones, 65% to 85% recorded once. The sequence was obtained from a man aged 50 or older in good health and CMV-seronegative. Source material: PBMCs. The V gene is TRBV6-5, the J gene TRBJ1-4; 8 nucleotides line up with TRBD1. The CDR3 coding sequence is TGTGCCAGCAGTTACTACGGAAACAGGGGGGAAAAACTGTTTTTT. It encodes CASSYYGNRGEKLFF.